Shown below are 30 T cell receptor beta chains from a single sample sequenced in a study of cytomegalovirus exposure and HLA in healthy donors. It was with 60 Vbeta and 13 Jbeta primers that the PCR ran. Generated by immunoSEQ multiplex PCR, the TCRdb table keeps only in-frame clones and is missing some. The sample carries around 50,000 clones, over 60% recorded once. The sequenced sample consisted of PBMCs. The receptors were sampled from a man aged 30 to 39 in good health and CMV-seropositive.

The chain is built from TRBV7-9 and TRBJ2-7, with no clear D. The CDR3 sequence is 12 residues long. Looked up from germline, CDR1 is SEHNR and CDR2 is FQNEAQ (reference sequence). With 3 bases removed from V and 3 bases from J, the gap between germline ends came to 6 bases. CDR3 coding DNA: TGTGCCAGCAGCTTTAGTCTCTACGAGCAGTACTTC. Its protein product is CASSFSLYEQYF.

V and J are TRBV6-1 and TRBJ2-7, with 14 bases matching TRBD2. Germline-derived CDR1 and CDR2 are MNHNS and SASEGT. This CDR3 comprises 17 residues. The V segment lost 0 bases and the J segment 3 bases; nucleotides outside the gene matches: 4. The CDR3 bases are TGTGCCAGCAGTGAAGCAGGACTAGCGGGGGGTAACTACGAGCAGTACTTC. Encoded protein: CASSEAGLAGGNYEQYF.

This rearrangement joins TRBV5-1 to TRBJ2-1; D possibly corresponds to TRBD1 (6 bases). V lost 6 bases to trimming and J lost 5 bases, with 12 bases between them. CDR1 is SGHRS and CDR2 is YFSETQ in the germline V gene. The CDR3 length is 13 residues. CDR3 residues: CASTPQGHNEQFF. For the CDR3, the DNA is TGCGCCAGCACCCCACAGGGCCACAATGAGCAGTTCTTC.

The gene calls are TRBV4-1 and TRBJ2-4, with 9 bases fitting TRBD2. Per the germline V gene, CDR1 is MGHRA and CDR2 is YSYEKL. The CDR3 extends over 18 amino acids. V trimming: 6 bases; J trimming: 6 bases; junction bases outside the gene matches: 18. As DNA, the CDR3 is TGCGCCAGCAGGATAGCGGGGGAGGACCGATCTGCTACAAACATTCAGTACTTC. This codes for CASRIAGEDRSATNIQYF.

The chain links TRBV13 to TRBJ2-1; 11 bases map to TRBD2. Germline trimming cut 1 base from V and 7 bases from J; bases unmatched to any gene: 3. The CDR3 covers 15 residues. Germline loops: CDR1 PRHDT, CDR2 FYEKMQ (reference sequence). CDR3 DNA: TGTGCCAGCAGCTTAGTAGCGGGGGGGCGTAATGAGCAGTTCTTC. Translated: CASSLVAGGRNEQFF.

J is TRBJ1-2 and V is TRBV28, with 9 bases fitting TRBD1. V dropped 4 bases and J dropped 4; count of bases not matched to a gene: 7. The CDR3 length is 15 residues. CDR1 MDHEN and CDR2 SYDVKM come from the germline V gene. The CDR3 nucleotides read TGTGCCAGCAGTTACCGGGACAGGGCCGTCTATGGCTACACCTTC. As protein: CASSYRDRAVYGYTF.

CDR3 sequence reads: CASSARDTGGGHEQYF. Here the CDR3 DNA reads TGTGCCAGCAGCGCCAGGGACACAGGGGGCGGCCACGAGCAGTACTTC. The V and J genes are TRBV9 and TRBJ2-7; 9 bases map to TRBD1. Germline V gene sequence: CDR1 SGDLS, CDR2 YYNGEE. Unmatched junction bases numbered 12, after V lost 3 bases and J lost 5 bases. The CDR3 runs to 16 residues.

The CDR3 DNA reads as TGTGCCAGCTCTGAGGGAATGACGAACACTGAAGCTTTCTTT. Translated, it gives CASSEGMTNTEAFF. The gene calls are TRBV18 and TRBJ1-1; D is unclear. With 6 bases removed from V and 1 base from J, the gap between germline ends came to 12 bases. Germline loops: CDR1 KGHSH, CDR2 LQKENI. The CDR3 length is 14 residues.

The rearrangement links TRBV9 to TRBJ1-2, with D maybe TRBD1 (6 bases). The V end was cut by 4 bases, the J end by 4 bases, with 11 bases between. The CDR3 is made up of 13 amino acids. The germline V gene encodes CDR1 SGDLS and CDR2 YYNGEE. The CDR3 nucleotides read TGTGCCAGCAGCCGAACAGGGTCCTATGGCTACACCTTC. Translating gives CASSRTGSYGYTF.

The chain's CDR3 is CASSKEIWGSAGGNTEAFF. Here the CDR3 DNA reads TGTGCCAGCAGCAAAGAAATTTGGGGTAGTGCAGGGGGTAACACTGAAGCTTTCTTT. The V gene is TRBV21-1, the J gene TRBJ1-1; the D call in the table, TRBD1, was not verified against the DNA. TRBV21-1 is a pseudogene locus. CDR3 length equals 19 residues.

By sample share, this clone is medium-sized. The chain uses TRBV7-9 and TRBJ2-3; 7 nucleotides align to TRBD2. CDR1 is SEHNR, CDR2 FQNEAQ, per germline (reference sequence). J gave up 1 base and V 6 bases, and 13 bases lay outside the gene matches. The CDR3 covers 17 residues. CDR3 loop: CASSTGASGTGTDTQYF. CDR3 DNA sequence: TGTGCCAGCAGTACAGGCGCTAGCGGCACCGGCACAGATACGCAGTATTTT.

The chain recombines TRBV4-2 with TRBJ1-2, with unresolved D. Deletions cut 2 bases from V and 3 bases from J, with 16 bases between. This CDR3 is 16 amino acids long. The germline CDR1 and CDR2 sequences are LGHNA and YNFKEQ. CDR3 DNA: TGTGCCAGCAGCCAACCGCACACCGGGAAATACTATGGCTACACCTTC. This encodes CASSQPHTGKYYGYTF.

The chain uses TRBV9 and TRBJ1-5; D possibly corresponds to TRBD1 (6 bases). Germline V gene lookup returns CDR1 SGDLS and CDR2 YYNGEE. V lost 4 bases to trimming and J lost 14 bases, with 19 bases between them. The CDR3 is made up of 13 amino acids. The CDR3 sequence: CASSFRDTSPEHF. The CDR3 coding sequence is TGTGCCAGCAGCTTCCGGGACACATCCCCCGAGCATTTT.

This rearrangement joins TRBV7-3 to TRBJ2-1, with 8 bases lining up with TRBD1. The CDR3 is 14 residues long. Germline CDR1 SGHTA, CDR2 FQGTGA. Trimming at V came to 5 bases and at J to 2 bases, leaving 2 bases not matched to a gene. The CDR3 loop reads CASSRQGPYNEQFF. The CDR3, as DNA: TGTGCCAGCAGCAGACAGGGGCCCTACAATGAGCAGTTCTTC.

V gene TRBV6-4 combines with J gene TRBJ1-1; D gene uncertain. Trimming shortened V by 2 bases and J by 9 bases, and 10 bases separated the two germline ends. The germline V gene has CDR1 MRHNA and CDR2 SNTAGT. CDR3 length: 12 amino acids. The CDR3 spells CASSDPYNQAFF. CDR3 coding DNA: TGTGCCAGCAGTGACCCTTACAATCAAGCTTTCTTT.

V usage is TRBV29-1 and J usage is TRBJ2-7; no clear D gene. The germline V gene has CDR1 SQVTM and CDR2 ANQGSEA. The V end lost 1 base, the J end lost 3 bases, and 16 bases lay between the germline ends. CDR3 size: 15 residues. CDR3 residues: CSVEVPASRYYEQYF. CDR3 nucleotides: TGCAGCGTTGAAGTGCCTGCAAGCCGCTACTACGAGCAGTACTTC.

The rearrangement joins TRBV12-2 to TRBJ1-5; whether TRBD1, the table's D call, matches the DNA was not checked. TRBV12-2 is reported as a pseudogene. CDR3 length: 15 residues. Written as DNA, the CDR3 is TGTGCAAGTCGCCCCAACAGGATGGCGGATCAGCCCCAGCATTTT. Translation gives CASRPNRMADQPQHF.

V usage is TRBV7-2 and J usage is TRBJ2-1; 9 bases map to TRBD2. Per germline, CDR1 SGHTA and CDR2 FQGNSA. Trimming cost V 2 bases and J 4 bases; bases outside gene matches: 6. This CDR3 is 16 amino acids long. The CDR3 region is CASSLSTSGSYNEQFF. The CDR3 bases are TGTGCCAGCAGCTTATCTACTAGCGGGTCATACAATGAGCAGTTCTTC.

The chain couples TRBV2 to TRBJ1-1, with D unclear. The V gene lost 2 bases and the J gene lost 8 bases, with 9 bases spanning the gap. In germline, CDR1 is SNHLY, CDR2 FYNNEI. The CDR3 length is 12 residues. CDR3 residues: CASSEHPREAFF. The CDR3 DNA sequence: TGTGCCAGCAGTGAACATCCCAGGGAAGCTTTCTTT.

The rearrangement uses TRBV5-1 and TRBJ2-5, with TRBD1 matching 7 bases. The CDR3 is 15 residues long. Trimming cost V 7 bases and J 1 base; bases outside gene matches: 10. Germline V gene data show CDR1 as SGHRS and CDR2 as YFSETQ. The CDR3 region is CASGRADRAQETQYF. The CDR3, as DNA: TGCGCCAGCGGGCGGGCAGACAGGGCCCAAGAGACCCAGTACTTC.

Worth noting for this clone: An end of the junction does not agree with germline; a read error may underlie this. The J gene is TRBJ1-2, the V gene TRBV25-1; 7 nucleotides line up with TRBD1. The CDR3 is 13 amino acids. The germline V gene encodes CDR1 MGHDK and CDR2 SYGVNS. In DNA, the CDR3 is TGTGCCGGCAGTGTACAGGGGAGCTTTGGCTACACCTTC. Translation gives CAGSVQGSFGYTF.

The genes are TRBV28 and TRBJ2-7; D perhaps matches TRBD1 (6 bases). This CDR3 spans 15 amino acids. Germline assignment: CDR1 MDHEN and CDR2 SYDVKM. Trimming left V 3 bases short and J 1 base short, with 13 bases between. Here the CDR3 DNA reads TGTGCCAGCAGTTTTTATCAGGGGAGATCCTACGAGCAGTACTTC. This encodes CASSFYQGRSYEQYF.

The rearrangement uses TRBV9 and TRBJ2-1, with 7 bases fitting TRBD2. Germline V gene sequence: CDR1 SGDLS, CDR2 YYNGEE. CDR3 length: 15 residues. The ends lost 2 bases at V and 9 bases at J; junction bases unmatched: 11. In nucleotides, the CDR3 is TGTGCCAGCAGCGTCTGGACTAGTATTACTGGTGAGCAGTTCTTC. It specifies CASSVWTSITGEQFF.

The CDR3: CSAGTGNNEQFF. Written as DNA, the CDR3 is TGCAGCGCCGGGACAGGGAATAATGAGCAGTTCTTC. The V gene is TRBV29-1, the J gene TRBJ2-1, with 9 bases matching TRBD1. Trimming took 7 bases from V and 7 from J; bases not matched to a gene: 5. The CDR3 covers 12 residues. Germline V CDR1 and CDR2: SQVTM, ANQGSEA.

This clone was found once. The rearrangement joins TRBV5-5 to TRBJ1-2; 12 bases line up with TRBD1. V dropped 3 bases and J dropped 7; count of bases not matched to a gene: 10. Germline V gene sequence: CDR1 SGHKS, CDR2 YYEKEE (reference sequence). CDR3 size: 16 residues. This CDR3 reads CASSSVLGTGGRGYTF. In nucleotides, the CDR3 is TGTGCCAGCAGCTCGGTCCTTGGGACAGGGGGCCGTGGCTACACCTTC.

V is TRBV11-2 and J is TRBJ2-5; 8 bases line up with TRBD2. With 4 bases clipped from V and 5 bases from J, the junction kept 6 bases outside the gene matches. Germline CDR1 is SGHAT and CDR2 is FQNNGV. The CDR3 is made up of 14 amino acids. The CDR3 is CASSSKRGWETQYF. In nucleotides, the CDR3 is TGTGCCAGCAGCTCCAAGCGGGGGTGGGAGACCCAGTACTTC.

The table lists this clone with a count of one. The V gene is TRBV28, the J gene TRBJ2-1, with D possibly TRBD1 on 5 matching bases. Germline V gives CDR1 MDHEN, CDR2 SYDVKM. The CDR3 consists of 16 residues. Trimming shortened V by 5 bases and J by 2 bases, and 16 bases separated the two germline ends. The CDR3 loop is CASSPPRTSPYNEQFF. Written as DNA, the CDR3 is TGTGCCAGCAGTCCCCCCCGGACAAGCCCCTACAATGAGCAGTTCTTC.

The chain is built from TRBV5-8 and TRBJ2-3; D may be TRBD2 (5 bases). The CDR3 covers 12 residues. Trimming removed 7 bases from V and 5 bases from J, with 11 bases in between. The germline CDR1 and CDR2 sequences are SGHTS and YDEGEE. In DNA form, the CDR3 reads TGTGCCAGCCTATTTGCGGGAGATACGCAGTATTTT. Protein sequence: CASLFAGDTQYF.

Regarding this clone: The sample holds other DNA sequences that translate to the same CDR3. V is TRBV9 and J is TRBJ1-1, with TRBD1 identical over 9 bases. The CDR3 contains 14 residues. The ends lost 3 bases at V and 3 bases at J; junction bases unmatched: 3. Germline loops: CDR1 SGDLS, CDR2 YYNGEE. CDR3 in DNA: TGTGCCAGCAGCGCACAGGGGGCGTACACTGAAGCTTTCTTT. This codes for CASSAQGAYTEAFF.

This rearrangement joins TRBV6-1 to TRBJ1-4; D might be TRBD1 (5 bases). Between the trimmed V and J ends, which lost 5 bases and 2 bases, there was a span of 9 bases. Germline lookup yields CDR1 MNHNS and CDR2 SASEGT. The CDR3 has 14 amino acids. The CDR3, as DNA: TGTGCCAGCAGTATGACAGTTACTAATGAAAAACTGTTTTTT. Its translation: CASSMTVTNEKLFF.